The 31 T cell receptor beta chains below were found in one sample sequenced in a study of T cell responses to AZD1222 COVID-19 vaccine (dated by TCRdb to 2020 to 2023). The library was generated by the immunoSEQ multiplex PCR assay. Imported from immuneACCESS, the table was reduced by TCRdb to in-frame sequences with V and J called. These copies leave out some clones; in studies compared against another copy, an unresolved V gene accounts for under half, and the cause of the remainder is not known. Counted in this sample were about 180,000 clones; approximately 86% of them appeared once. 11% of the sample is taken by the ten largest. Sample time point, as interpreted from the label and publication: about 28 days (+/-7) after the second vaccine dose. The starting material was peripheral blood, obtained 28 days after the second AZD1222 dose. The receptors originated from an adult who received the AZD1222 COVID-19 vaccine.

J is TRBJ2-1 and V is TRBV7-2, with 15 bases lining up with TRBD2. This CDR3 contains 15 residues. The V and J ends lost 6 bases and 8 bases, in that order; junction bases with no gene match: 5. Germline CDR1 and CDR2: SGHTA and FQGNSA. The CDR3 spells CASSFGLAGGYEQFF. The CDR3 nucleotides are TGTGCCAGCAGTTTTGGACTAGCGGGGGGGTATGAGCAGTTCTTC.

The chain joins TRBV6-6 to TRBJ1-1; the match to TRBD1 covers 9 bases. This CDR3 is 14 amino acids long. V lost 2 bases and J lost 7; bases outside the gene matches: 5. Germline CDR1 MNHNY, CDR2 SVGAGI (reference sequence). The CDR3 here is CASSYPTGGLEAFF. Here the CDR3 DNA reads TGTGCCAGCAGTTACCCGACAGGGGGTCTTGAAGCTTTCTTT.

The rearrangement links TRBV27 to TRBJ2-3, with 13 bases lining up with TRBD2. The V gene's germline CDR1 is MNHEY and CDR2 SMNVEV (reference sequence). V was pared by 5 bases and J by 2 bases, with 7 bases of the junction left unmatched. This CDR3 has 17 residues. CDR3 sequence (DNA): TGTGCCAGCAGTCTCGAGGGACTAGCGGGGCTCACAGATACGCAGTATTTT. Encoded protein: CASSLEGLAGLTDTQYF.

CDR3 nucleotides: TGCGCCAGCAGCCCGGGGACAGTTACAACTAATGAAAAACTGTTTTTT. Its translation is CASSPGTVTTNEKLFF. The chain uses TRBV5-1 and TRBJ1-4; 7 nucleotides align to TRBD1. This CDR3 region has 16 residues. With V trimmed by 4 bases and J by 0 bases, 6 bases remained unmatched. Germline CDR1 SGHRS, CDR2 YFSETQ.

The V call is TRBV27, the J call TRBJ1-4; maybe TRBD1 (6 bases). This CDR3 spans 15 amino acids. V dropped 6 bases and J dropped 5 bases, with 16 bases sitting between them. From germline, CDR1 is MNHEY and CDR2 SMNVEV (reference sequence). The CDR3 DNA reads as TGTGCCAGCAGACTACGAACAGGGACGAATGAAAAACTGTTTTTT. This encodes CASRLRTGTNEKLFF.

This chain uses TRBV7-9 with TRBJ1-2, with 7 nucleotides matching TRBD1. The CDR3 has 16 amino acids. Germline trimming cut 0 bases from V and 0 bases from J; bases unmatched to any gene: 4. Germline V gives CDR1 SEHNR, CDR2 FQNEAQ (reference sequence). The CDR3 reads CASSLALGQANYGYTF. CDR3 coding DNA: TGTGCCAGCAGCTTAGCGCTAGGACAGGCTAACTATGGCTACACCTTC.

V gene TRBV30 combines with J gene TRBJ1-6; 7 positions match TRBD1. Germline loops: CDR1 GTSNPN, CDR2 SVGIG (reference sequence). With 1 base clipped from V and 13 bases from J, the junction kept 10 bases outside the gene matches. This CDR3 has 14 residues. CDR3 sequence (DNA): TGTGCCTGGAGTGCGGACAGGACAAATTTCCCCCTCCACTTT. It codes for CAWSADRTNFPLHF.

The genes are TRBV5-4 and TRBJ2-2; a weak D match, TRBD1 (5 bases). Germline CDR1 reads SGHNT; CDR2 reads YYREEE (reference sequence). CDR3 length: 15 residues. V was pared by 2 bases and J by 2 bases, with 10 bases between. The CDR3 DNA follows: TGTGCCAGCAGCTTTAAATGGGGCAACACCGGGGAGCTGTTTTTT. Amino acid sequence: CASSFKWGNTGELFF.

This chain connects TRBV28 to TRBJ1-3; no definite D call. The CDR3 has 18 amino acids. Germline-derived CDR1 and CDR2 are MDHEN and SYDVKM. Trimming cost V 4 bases and J 0 bases, with 19 bases left between them. CDR3 loop: CASSSFWAGISSGNTIYF. Written as DNA, the CDR3 is TGTGCCAGCAGTTCCTTTTGGGCAGGCATTAGCTCTGGAAACACCATATATTTT.

The chain is built from TRBV2 and TRBJ2-1; 7 nucleotides match TRBD2. The CDR3 runs to 14 residues. Germline trimming cut 7 bases from V and 5 bases from J; bases unmatched to any gene: 8. Per germline, CDR1 SNHLY and CDR2 FYNNEI. The CDR3 nucleotides are TGTGCCAGCAAGCCGAGCGGGGCCCACAATGAGCAGTTCTTC. Protein: CASKPSGAHNEQFF.

This chain connects TRBV5-1 to TRBJ2-1, with a possible D match to TRBD1 (6 bases). The CDR3 contains 12 residues. CDR1 SGHRS and CDR2 YFSETQ come from the germline V gene. Trimming stripped 1 base from V and 9 bases from J, with 8 bases between. As DNA, the CDR3 is TGCGCCAGCAGCTTGACAGGGATTGAGCAGTTCTTC. Protein sequence: CASSLTGIEQFF.

The chain is built from TRBV30 and TRBJ1-4, with no clear D. V gave up 5 bases and J gave up 5 bases, with 15 bases separating them. This CDR3 spans 14 amino acids. The V gene's germline CDR1 is GTSNPN and CDR2 SVGIG (reference sequence). The DNA for the CDR3 is TGTGCCTGGTCCCCGGTAGAACCGAATGAAAAACTGTTTTTT. As protein: CAWSPVEPNEKLFF.

The chain combines TRBV28 with TRBJ1-2, with D perhaps matching TRBD1 (5 bases). The CDR3 is 12 amino acids. Trimming left V 9 bases short and J 1 base short, with 9 bases between. The germline CDR1 and CDR2 sequences are MDHEN and SYDVKM. The CDR3 region is CASGGGNYGYTF. The CDR3 nucleotides are TGTGCCAGTGGCGGGGGTAACTATGGCTACACCTTC.

V is TRBV3-1 (or the pseudogene TRBV3-2) and J is TRBJ2-4; D gene unclear. Germline V lookup: CDR1 LGHDT, CDR2 YNNKEL (reference sequence). V lost 0 bases and J 7 bases, leaving 1 base between the germline ends. This CDR3 spans 11 amino acids. The CDR3 spells CASSQENIQYF. In nucleotides, the CDR3 is TGTGCCAGCAGCCAAGAGAACATTCAGTACTTC.

The V and J genes are TRBV29-1 and TRBJ1-2, with 12 bases aligning to TRBD1. Germline V gene data show CDR1 as SQVTM and CDR2 as ANQGSEA. This CDR3 has 13 residues. The V gene end was trimmed by 6 bases and the J gene end by 4 bases; junction bases not matched to a gene: 3. CDR3 DNA: TGCAGCGTCGGGACAGGGGGCGGCTATGGCTACACCTTC. It translates to CSVGTGGGYGYTF.

This rearrangement joins TRBV5-4 to TRBJ1-1, with D unresolved. Per the germline V gene, CDR1 is SGHNT and CDR2 is YYREEE (reference sequence). The CDR3 covers 15 residues. V gave up 0 bases and J gave up 5 bases, with 14 bases separating them. The CDR3 nucleotides read TGTGCCAGCAGCTTGGCGGCGAGCGGAGGGACTGAAGCTTTCTTT. It encodes CASSLAASGGTEAFF.

The chain employs TRBV6-1 and TRBJ2-6; D remains unclear. CDR1 is MNHNS, CDR2 SASEGT, per germline. The V gene lost 1 base and the J gene lost 0 bases, with 7 bases spanning the gap. The CDR3 has 16 residues. The CDR3 region is CASSEVLGSGANVLTF. CDR3 nucleotides: TGTGCCAGCAGTGAAGTCCTAGGCTCTGGGGCCAACGTCCTGACTTTC.

The chain employs TRBV4-1 and TRBJ1-4; TRBD1 is a possible D gene (6 bases). The ends were cut back, 0 bases at V and 7 bases at J, with 15 bases in the middle. Germline CDR1 is MGHRA and CDR2 is YSYEKL. CDR3 size: 16 residues. Here the CDR3 reads CASSQDVGGGREKLFF. For the CDR3, the DNA is TGCGCCAGCAGCCAAGATGTAGGAGGGGGACGTGAAAAACTGTTTTTT.

The chain combines TRBV13 with TRBJ1-1; D remains ambiguous. V was cut by 1 base and J by 1 base, with 7 bases left in between. CDR1 is PRHDT, CDR2 FYEKMQ, per germline (reference sequence). CDR3 length: 14 residues. The CDR3 DNA reads as TGTGCCAGCAGCTTAGTCCTGGGGAACACTGAAGCTTTCTTT. Amino acids: CASSLVLGNTEAFF. Based on the CDR3 plus reference TRBV13 and TRBJ1-1, the full variable domain is AAGVIQSPRHLIKEKRETATLKCYPIPRHDTVYWYQQGPGQDPQFLISFYEKMQSDKGSIPDRFSAQQFSDYHSELNMSSLELGDSALYFCASSLVLGNTEAFFGQGTRLTVV.

The V and J genes are TRBV3-1 (or the pseudogene TRBV3-2) and TRBJ2-7, with D maybe TRBD2 (6 bases). This CDR3 comprises 16 residues. V lost 1 base to trimming and J lost 0 bases, with 13 bases between them. Germline V gives CDR1 LGHDT, CDR2 YNNKEL (reference sequence). The CDR3 sequence: CASSQAWRGSSYEQYF. The CDR3 DNA is TGTGCCAGCAGCCAAGCTTGGAGGGGTAGCTCCTACGAGCAGTACTTC.

V gene TRBV30 combines with J gene TRBJ1-5, with D possibly being TRBD1 (5 bases). The CDR3 sequence is 15 residues long. Germline CDR1 reads GTSNPN; CDR2 reads SVGIG (reference sequence). With 1 base removed from V and 7 bases from J, the gap between germline ends came to 17 bases. CDR3 bases: TGTGCCTGGAGTGCCCCCGCAGGGATCCGGCAGCCCCAGCATTTT. This translates into CAWSAPAGIRQPQHF.

Only one count was recorded for this clone. This chain uses TRBV5-1 with TRBJ1-5; the D gene is possibly TRBD1 (5 bases). Looked up from germline, CDR1 is SGHRS and CDR2 is YFSETQ. V lost 2 bases and J 7 bases, leaving 13 bases between the germline ends. The CDR3 length is 14 residues. The CDR3 DNA reads TGCGCCAGCAGCTTAGGAGGGGCGAGGCAGCCCCAGCATTTT. It yields the protein CASSLGGARQPQHF.

V is TRBV11-2 and J is TRBJ2-1; tentative D call: TRBD2 (6 bases). V dropped 5 bases and J dropped 13 bases, with 21 bases sitting between them. The germline V gene has CDR1 SGHAT and CDR2 FQNNGV. The CDR3 has 14 residues. The CDR3 region is CASSRVGRGAFQFF. CDR3 bases: TGTGCCAGCAGCCGGGTTGGGCGGGGCGCTTTTCAGTTCTTC.

V gene TRBV5-6 combines with J gene TRBJ1-4, with TRBD1 identical over 10 bases. Per germline, CDR1 SGHDT and CDR2 YYEEEE. The ends lost 1 base at V and 7 bases at J; junction bases unmatched: 10. The CDR3 spans 17 residues. The CDR3 coding sequence is TGTGCCAGCAGCTTGACGCCGACAGGGGGCGCGGGTGAAAAACTGTTTTTT. This gives the protein CASSLTPTGGAGEKLFF.

This clone was seen once. The chain carries TRBV9 and TRBJ2-3, with D unclear. The germline V and J ends were trimmed by 0 bases and 2 bases, with 10 bases remaining between them. In germline, CDR1 is SGDLS, CDR2 YYNGEE. The CDR3 length is 15 residues. This chain's CDR3 is CASSVEDQVTDTQYF. The CDR3 DNA follows: TGTGCCAGCAGCGTAGAAGATCAGGTCACAGATACGCAGTATTTT.

A single count supports this clone. The chain employs TRBV9 and TRBJ2-6; 12 bases align to TRBD1. CDR1 SGDLS and CDR2 YYNGEE come from the germline V gene. V lost 0 bases and J lost 6; bases outside the gene matches: 7. This CDR3 spans 18 amino acids. The CDR3 DNA follows: TGTGCCAGCAGCGTAGGGGACAGGGGGCTGAGTGTGGCCAACGTCCTGACTTTC. Amino acids: CASSVGDRGLSVANVLTF.

The chain employs TRBV18 and TRBJ2-5; 9 positions agree with TRBD1. J gave up 3 bases and V 0 bases, and 5 bases lay outside the gene matches. Germline values: CDR1 KGHSH, CDR2 LQKENI. The CDR3 spans 16 residues. This CDR3 is CASSPPGTGREETQYF. CDR3 nucleotides: TGTGCCAGCTCACCACCCGGGACAGGGAGGGAAGAGACCCAGTACTTC.

The V and J genes are TRBV7-6 and TRBJ2-7; 7 positions match TRBD1. Looked up from germline, CDR1 is SGHVS and CDR2 is FNYEAQ. J was trimmed by 3 bases and V by 1 base; bases with no gene match: 15. The CDR3 consists of 18 residues. The CDR3 reads CASSLGLSGTASFYEQYF. Here the CDR3 DNA reads TGTGCCAGCAGCTTAGGGTTATCCGGGACAGCATCTTTCTACGAGCAGTACTTC.

This clone was found a few times. The chain links TRBV7-2 to TRBJ2-3, with D unresolved. The V gene's germline CDR1 is SGHTA and CDR2 FQGNSA. Trimming stripped 3 bases from V and 4 bases from J, with 5 bases between. The CDR3 has 12 amino acids. The CDR3 bases are TGTGCCAGCAGCTTTCGCGCAGATACGCAGTATTTT. It codes for CASSFRADTQYF.

V is TRBV7-8 and J is TRBJ1-5; D remains unclear. Germline CDR1 and CDR2: SGHVS and FQNEAQ. This CDR3 comprises 17 residues. Trimming removed 0 bases at V and 6 bases at J, with 18 bases between. DNA for the CDR3: TGTGCCAGCAGCTTAGCGCGACGGGCCAGTCCGGCTCAGCCCCAGCATTTT. Its translation: CASSLARRASPAQPQHF.

This chain uses TRBV6-6 with TRBJ2-1, with 10 nucleotides matching TRBD2. This CDR3 contains 14 residues. CDR1 MNHNY and CDR2 SVGAGI come from the germline V gene (reference sequence). V shed 6 bases and J 10 bases; nucleotides not matched to a gene: 9. The CDR3 bases are TGTGCCAGCAGCGTAGCGGGGGGCCAGGGGGAGCAGTTCTTC. It yields the protein CASSVAGGQGEQFF.